The 10 T cell receptor beta chains given below trace back to one sample, sequenced in a study of shared clonotypes between healthy human individuals (dated by TCRdb to the early 2020s). Library preparation employed the immunoSEQ multiplex PCR assay. What TCRdb holds here is the immuneACCESS table cut down to in-frame rearrangements. Part of the clones is not present; checked against another copy, under half of the missing clones reflect an unresolved V gene, and the others are unexplained. The sample data list over a million clones, and around 78% of these were observed just once. The top ten clones comprise under 0.65% of the sample. The sample comprised memory CD4+ T cells from PBMCs. The cell subset or site label, as the study defines it: CD45RA-negative fraction. These receptors were taken from a man between 18 and 29 years old in good health. Some clones in this sample may be carry-over from other donors' samples.

This clone was seen only a few times. The chain recombines TRBV18 with TRBJ2-1, with D unclear. The germline V gene encodes CDR1 KGHSH and CDR2 LQKENI. V gave up 2 bases and J gave up 7 bases, with 9 bases separating them. This CDR3 contains 13 residues. The DNA of the CDR3 is TGTGCCAGCTCACCAGATGCGGTGAATGAGCAGTTCTTC. Its translation is CASSPDAVNEQFF.

This clone was detected a few times. The chain carries TRBV5-4 and TRBJ1-1; 7 bases are a match to TRBD1. The V segment lost 2 bases and the J segment 1 base; nucleotides outside the gene matches: 8. The CDR3 totals 16 residues. CDR1 is SGHNT and CDR2 is YYREEE in the germline V gene (reference sequence). CDR3 DNA sequence: TGTGCCAGCAGCTTAACAGGGGCGGGATGGAACACTGAAGCTTTCTTT. It specifies CASSLTGAGWNTEAFF. Full variable domain (outside the CDR3, taken from reference TRBV5-4 and TRBJ1-1): ETGVTQSPTHLIKTRGQQVTLRCSSQSGHNTVSWYQQALGQGPQFIFQYYREEENGRGNFPPRFSGLQFPNYSSELNVNALELDDSALYLCASSLTGAGWNTEAFFGQGTRLTVV.

This chain connects TRBV10-3 to TRBJ2-2, with D unclear. V was shortened by 8 bases and J by 1 base, with 11 bases between the two germline ends. Germline CDR1 reads ENHRY; CDR2 reads SYGVKD. The CDR3 has 14 amino acids. This chain's CDR3 is CAIAPQLNTGELFF. The CDR3 DNA sequence: TGTGCCATCGCTCCTCAGCTGAACACCGGGGAGCTGTTTTTT.

The genes are TRBV7-3 and TRBJ2-7; 10 bases fit TRBD2. There are 18 residues in the CDR3. Germline V lookup: CDR1 SGHTA, CDR2 FQGTGA. With 1 base clipped from V and 2 bases from J, the junction kept 11 bases outside the gene matches. The CDR3 reads CASSLKASGSGNPYEQYF. CDR3 in DNA: TGTGCCAGCAGCTTAAAGGCTAGCGGGAGCGGTAACCCCTACGAGCAGTACTTC.

Comments on this clone: Different DNA sequences within this sample yield the same CDR3. V and J are TRBV6-5 and TRBJ1-1; unclear D gene. There are 12 residues in the CDR3. Germline V gives CDR1 MNHEY, CDR2 SVGAGI. Trimming shortened V by 5 bases and J by 1 base, and 5 bases separated the two germline ends. In DNA form, the CDR3 reads TGTGCCAGCAGTCGGAGGAACACTGAAGCTTTCTTT. Translated, it gives CASSRRNTEAFF.

The chain has TRBV2 and TRBJ2-5, with 13 bases aligning to TRBD2. This CDR3 is built from 14 residues. Germline loops: CDR1 SNHLY, CDR2 FYNNEI. The V and J ends lost 4 bases and 6 bases, in that order; junction bases with no gene match: 2. DNA of the CDR3: TGTGCCAGCAGTGGGACTAGCGGGAGTAAGACCCAGTACTTC. Amino acid sequence: CASSGTSGSKTQYF.

This clone showed up just once. This sequence joins TRBV27 and TRBJ2-1; 7 bases match TRBD1. CDR3 length equals 14 residues. Trimming cost V 5 bases and J 3 bases; bases outside gene matches: 4. Germline CDR1 and CDR2: MNHEY and SMNVEV (reference sequence). The CDR3 spells CASSPRQGYNEQFF. Here the CDR3 DNA reads TGTGCCAGCAGTCCGCGACAGGGCTACAATGAGCAGTTCTTC.

The chain employs TRBV7-2 and TRBJ2-7; a possible D gene is TRBD2 (5 bases). V lost 3 bases, J lost 7 bases, and 16 bases lay in between. Germline V gene lookup returns CDR1 SGHTA and CDR2 FQGNSA. The CDR3 spans 14 residues. The DNA for the CDR3 is TGTGCCAGCAGCTTTACGGCGGGTCCGGAGGAGCAGTACTTC. Its translation is CASSFTAGPEEQYF.

This clone was recorded only once. The chain has TRBV5-1 and TRBJ2-3; 8 bases agree with TRBD2. Per the germline V gene, CDR1 is SGHRS and CDR2 is YFSETQ. CDR3 length: 16 residues. V gave up 2 bases and J gave up 2 bases; unmatched junction bases: 7. The CDR3 DNA sequence: TGCGCCAGCAGCTTATCCAGCGGGAGTCTCACAGATACGCAGTATTTT. Its translation: CASSLSSGSLTDTQYF.

The rearrangement uses TRBV5-6 and TRBJ2-2, with TRBD1 matching 7 bases. Germline trimming cut 4 bases from V and 7 bases from J; bases unmatched to any gene: 7. This CDR3 comprises 14 residues. Germline values: CDR1 SGHDT, CDR2 YYEEEE. The DNA of the CDR3 is TGTGCCAGCAGCCCCTCGACAGGGCTCGGGGAGCTGTTTTTT. Amino acids: CASSPSTGLGELFF.